Shown below are 22 T cell receptor beta chains from a single sample sequenced in a study of cytomegalovirus exposure and HLA in healthy donors. It was with 60 Vbeta and 13 Jbeta primers that the PCR ran. Assay: immunoSEQ multiplex PCR; the TCRdb copy retains only in-frame clones and omits some. Among roughly 190,000 clones listed, over 65% were seen once. Material for sequencing was PBMCs. The receptors stem from a man aged 40-55 years in good health and CMV-seropositive.

The chain has TRBV4-1 and TRBJ2-1; 8 bases agree with TRBD1. Germline V gives CDR1 MGHRA, CDR2 YSYEKL. The CDR3 is 16 amino acids. The J segment lost 8 bases and the V segment lost 0 bases, leaving 9 bases of the junction unmatched. The CDR3 DNA reads as TGCGCCAGCAGCCAAGATAGTCGGGACAGGTCGGATGAGCAGTTCTTC. Residues: CASSQDSRDRSDEQFF.

The chain uses TRBV6-5 and TRBJ2-3; TRBD2 matches 9 bases. This CDR3 spans 13 amino acids. J lost 6 bases, V lost 10 bases, and 8 bases had no gene match. Germline V gene lookup returns CDR1 MNHEY and CDR2 SVGAGI. In DNA form, the CDR3 reads TGTGCCAACTCAGCGGGGGGCGCGGATACGCAGTATTTT. Translated, it gives CANSAGGADTQYF.

About this clone itself: This specimen includes other DNA sequences encoding the same CDR3. The rearrangement joins TRBV6-5 to TRBJ1-2; maybe TRBD1 (6 bases). Per the germline V gene, CDR1 is MNHEY and CDR2 is SVGAGI. This CDR3 has 15 amino acids. V was clipped by 5 bases and J by 3 bases, with 16 bases between them. In DNA, the CDR3 is TGTGCCAGCAGTCTTGGACAGTCAAGGGACTATGGCTACACCTTC. This encodes CASSLGQSRDYGYTF.

The CDR3: CASSKLWQGMDQPQHF. In nucleotides, the CDR3 is TGTGCCAGCAGCAAACTGTGGCAGGGTATGGATCAGCCCCAGCATTTT. The V and J genes are TRBV21-1 and TRBJ1-5; the table assigns TRBD1, which was not confirmed against the DNA. TRBV21-1 corresponds to a pseudogene. The CDR3 contains 16 residues.

This sequence joins TRBV12-5 and TRBJ2-1; the match to TRBD1 covers 10 bases. Germline V CDR1 and CDR2: LGHNT, FRNRAP. CDR3 length: 18 amino acids. V lost 0 bases, J lost 3 bases, and 8 bases stayed unmatched. The CDR3 loop reads CASGLVLKGQGNYNEQFF. CDR3 nucleotides: TGTGCTAGTGGTTTGGTACTGAAGGGACAGGGGAACTACAATGAGCAGTTCTTC.

The genes are TRBV5-1 and TRBJ2-6; 14 bases align to TRBD2. Germline V gene sequence: CDR1 SGHRS, CDR2 YFSETQ. V lost 4 bases and J lost 3; bases outside the gene matches: 3. The CDR3 consists of 17 residues. The CDR3 loop reads CASSRLAGGNGANVLTF. CDR3 nucleotides: TGCGCCAGCAGCCGACTAGCGGGGGGGAATGGGGCCAACGTCCTGACTTTC. The full variable domain, its missing parts supplied by reference TRBV5-1 and TRBJ2-6, is KAGVTQTPRYLIKTRGQQVTLSCSPISGHRSVSWYQQTPGQGLQFLFEYFSETQRNKGNFPGRFSGRQFSNSRSEMNVSTLELGDSALYLCASSRLAGGNGANVLTFGAGSRLTVL.

The DNA for the CDR3 is TGCGCCAGCAGCCAAGTAGCGGGTCCCATCCAGCAGTTCTTC. Protein: CASSQVAGPIQQFF. This chain connects TRBV4-3 to TRBJ2-1; 7 bases align to TRBD2. V trimming: 1 base; J trimming: 11 bases; junction bases outside the gene matches: 8. The CDR3 consists of 14 residues. The germline V gene has CDR1 LGHNA and CDR2 YSLEER.

The chain uses TRBV5-1 and TRBJ2-7; perhaps TRBD2 as D (6 bases). The V gene's germline CDR1 is SGHRS and CDR2 YFSETQ. The germline V and J ends were trimmed by 0 bases and 0 bases, with 10 bases remaining between them. CDR3 length: 15 amino acids. CDR3 loop: CASSLGLDPSYEQYF. The CDR3 DNA is TGCGCCAGCAGCTTGGGACTAGATCCCTCCTACGAGCAGTACTTC.

This chain links TRBV4-3 with TRBJ2-7, with D unresolved. CDR1 LGHNA and CDR2 YSLEER come from the germline V gene. Trimming stripped 0 bases from V and 0 bases from J, with 6 bases between. CDR3 length: 14 amino acids. CDR3 protein: CASSQDSFSYEQYF. Written as DNA, the CDR3 is TGCGCCAGCAGCCAAGATTCATTCTCCTACGAGCAGTACTTC.

V usage is TRBV7-9 and J usage is TRBJ2-1, with a weak D call TRBD1 (5 bases). The CDR3 loop spans 12 amino acids. The V end was cut by 1 base, the J end by 8 bases, with 6 bases between. Germline CDR1 is SEHNR and CDR2 is FQNEAQ (reference sequence). The CDR3 is CASSLEGDEQFF. The DNA of the CDR3 is TGTGCCAGCAGCTTAGAAGGGGATGAGCAGTTCTTC.

The chain recombines TRBV9 with TRBJ2-7, with D perhaps matching TRBD1 (6 bases). Germline V lookup: CDR1 SGDLS, CDR2 YYNGEE. The CDR3 spans 13 residues. V lost 4 bases, J lost 5 bases, and 13 bases lay in between. CDR3 amino acids: CASSPWAGDEQYF. The CDR3 region has the DNA TGTGCCAGCAGCCCTTGGGCAGGGGACGAGCAGTACTTC.

The genes are TRBV5-1 and TRBJ1-1; 7 positions agree with TRBD1. In germline, CDR1 is SGHRS, CDR2 YFSETQ. Unmatched junction bases numbered 5, after V lost 3 bases and J lost 3 bases. This CDR3 is built from 14 residues. The CDR3 loop is CASSSRTGDTEAFF. CDR3 DNA sequence: TGCGCCAGCAGCTCCCGAACAGGGGACACTGAAGCTTTCTTT.

This sequence joins TRBV4-1 and TRBJ2-1, with D perhaps TRBD1 (5 bases). Trimming removed 2 bases at V and 0 bases at J, with 11 bases between. CDR1 and CDR2 from the germline V gene are MGHRA and YSYEKL. This CDR3 spans 16 amino acids. The CDR3 DNA reads TGCGCCAGCAGCCAACTAGGGGAAAGCTCCTACAATGAGCAGTTCTTC. Translation: CASSQLGESSYNEQFF.

The chain carries TRBV29-1 and TRBJ1-2, with 12 bases lining up with TRBD1. The CDR3 consists of 13 residues. Germline loops: CDR1 SQVTM, CDR2 ANQGSEA. Trimming cost V 4 bases and J 7 bases; bases outside gene matches: 4. This CDR3 is CSVGRDRGRGYTF. Written as DNA, the CDR3 is TGCAGCGTTGGCCGGGACAGGGGGCGTGGCTACACCTTC.

V and J are TRBV2 and TRBJ1-1; D ambiguous. Trimming took off 7 bases at V and 6 bases at J, with 18 bases between the two ends. CDR1 and CDR2 from the germline V gene are SNHLY and FYNNEI. The CDR3 length is 14 residues. The CDR3 nucleotides read TGTGCCAGCAATTTCGTAGGGAGTGGTGCTGAAGCTTTCTTT. This codes for CASNFVGSGAEAFF.

The rearrangement uses TRBV28 and TRBJ1-2, with D tentatively TRBD1 (6 bases). Germline values: CDR1 MDHEN, CDR2 SYDVKM. V lost 2 bases and J 5 bases, leaving 21 bases between the germline ends. This CDR3 has 17 residues. For the CDR3, the DNA is TGTGCCAGCAGTTTAAAGGGCCGGACAGTTTTTTGGTATGGCTACACCTTC. This codes for CASSLKGRTVFWYGYTF.

The rearrangement joins TRBV5-1 to TRBJ1-1; perhaps TRBD1 as D (5 bases). The CDR3 is 14 residues long. Germline values: CDR1 SGHRS, CDR2 YFSETQ. V lost 2 bases and J lost 4, with 12 bases in between. The CDR3 here is CASSLGEMGTEAFF. The DNA of the CDR3 is TGCGCCAGCAGCTTAGGGGAAATGGGCACTGAAGCTTTCTTT. Based on the CDR3 plus reference TRBV5-1 and TRBJ1-1, the full variable domain is KAGVTQTPRYLIKTRGQQVTLSCSPISGHRSVSWYQQTPGQGLQFLFEYFSETQRNKGNFPGRFSGRQFSNSRSEMNVSTLELGDSALYLCASSLGEMGTEAFFGQGTRLTVV.

J is TRBJ1-2 and V is TRBV10-3, with 7 bases identical to TRBD1. Germline values: CDR1 ENHRY, CDR2 SYGVKD. Trimming took 4 bases from V and 4 from J; bases not matched to a gene: 6. The CDR3 sequence is 14 residues long. The CDR3 DNA follows: TGTGCCATCAGTGGCCAAGACAGGGTCTATGGCTACACCTTC. Translation gives CAISGQDRVYGYTF.

The rearrangement joins TRBV5-5 to TRBJ2-1; D perhaps matches TRBD2 (5 bases). Deletions cut 1 base from V and 7 bases from J, with 12 bases between. CDR1 and CDR2 from the germline V gene are SGHKS and YYEKEE (reference sequence). CDR3 length: 14 residues. The CDR3 coding sequence is TGTGCCAGCAGCTTGCCGACTAACATTAATGAGCAGTTCTTC. As protein: CASSLPTNINEQFF.

The chain carries TRBV29-1 and TRBJ1-1, with 7 positions matching TRBD1. The CDR3 runs 14 residues. J was trimmed by 8 bases and V by 4 bases; bases with no gene match: 13. CDR1 and CDR2 from the germline V gene are SQVTM and ANQGSEA. CDR3 amino acids: CSVASGRPGGEAFF. In DNA, the CDR3 is TGCAGCGTTGCCTCCGGTCGACCAGGGGGGGAAGCTTTCTTT.

As for this clone: At one end the junction does not follow the germline gene, possibly because of a read error. This chain joins TRBV7-9 and TRBJ1-5; D perhaps matches TRBD1 (6 bases). Germline values: CDR1 SEHNR, CDR2 FQNEAQ (reference sequence). This CDR3 has 16 amino acids. CDR3 sequence (DNA): TGTTCCAGCAGCTTAGGGACTGGACAGCCCAATCAGCCCCAGCATTTT. It specifies CSSSLGTGQPNQPQHF.

This CDR3 reads CASSQGRDAIYTF. CDR3 DNA sequence: TGCGCCAGCAGCCAAGGGAGGGACGCCATCTACACCTTC. The genes are TRBV4-1 and TRBJ1-2, with D possibly matching TRBD1 (5 bases). This CDR3 is 13 amino acids long. Germline lookup yields CDR1 MGHRA and CDR2 YSYEKL. Trimming pared 1 base from V and 10 bases from J, leaving 13 bases between.